Following are 4 T cell receptor beta chains from one sample sequenced in a study of cytomegalovirus exposure and HLA in healthy donors. Vbeta (60) and Jbeta (13) primers were used in the PCR. Repertoires were generated with immunoSEQ multiplex PCR, while TCRdb's copy carries only in-frame clones and drops some. This table has approximately 82,000 clones, 10% appearing once. Source material: PBMCs. Receptors were obtained from a man between 60 and 75 years old in good health and CMV-seropositive.

The chain is built from TRBV29-1 and TRBJ1-4; D not resolved. This CDR3 has 10 amino acids. V was cut by 4 bases and J by 10 bases, with 7 bases left in between. CDR1 is SQVTM, CDR2 ANQGSEA, per germline. CDR3 DNA sequence: TGCAGCGTTGGCAATAGAAAACTGTTTTTT. It is translated as CSVGNRKLFF.

V is TRBV7-2 and J is TRBJ2-7, with 7 bases lining up with TRBD1. V was pared by 5 bases and J by 7 bases, with 11 bases of the junction left unmatched. The length of the CDR3 is 14 residues. CDR1 is SGHTA, CDR2 FQGNSA, per germline. The DNA for the CDR3 is TGTGCCAGCAGCCACAGGGGCCGTCCGGGGGAGCAGTACTTC. This translates into CASSHRGRPGEQYF.

This clone occurred a few times. The rearrangement links TRBV28 to TRBJ1-2; a possible D gene is TRBD1 (6 bases). The germline V gene has CDR1 MDHEN and CDR2 SYDVKM. The CDR3 covers 14 residues. Trimming took off 8 bases at V and 8 bases at J, with 21 bases between the two ends. CDR3 sequence: CASRLGAGIWGYTF. The CDR3 coding sequence is TGTGCCAGCCGACTGGGGGCAGGGATTTGGGGCTACACCTTC.

This clone was counted between two and nine times. Written as DNA, the CDR3 is TGTGCCAGCAGCTTAGGTCAGGGGAGCTCCTACGAGCAGTACGTC. It encodes CASSLGQGSSYEQYV. This chain uses TRBV7-9 with TRBJ2-7, with D tentatively TRBD1 (6 bases). Trimming left V 1 base short and J 0 bases short, with 10 bases between. Germline CDR1 SEHNR, CDR2 FQNEAQ (reference sequence). The CDR3 length is 15 residues.